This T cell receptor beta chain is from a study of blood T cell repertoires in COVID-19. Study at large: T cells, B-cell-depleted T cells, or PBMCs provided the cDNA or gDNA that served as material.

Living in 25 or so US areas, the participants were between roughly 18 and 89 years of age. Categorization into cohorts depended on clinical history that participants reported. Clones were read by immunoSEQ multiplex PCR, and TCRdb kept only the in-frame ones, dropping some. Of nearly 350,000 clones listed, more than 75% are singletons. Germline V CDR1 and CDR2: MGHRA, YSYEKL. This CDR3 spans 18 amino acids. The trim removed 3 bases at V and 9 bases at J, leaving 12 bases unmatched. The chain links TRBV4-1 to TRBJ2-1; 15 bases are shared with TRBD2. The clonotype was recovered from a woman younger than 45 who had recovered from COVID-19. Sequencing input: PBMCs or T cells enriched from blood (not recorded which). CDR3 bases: TGCGCCAGCAGCCAGTGGGGAAGGACTAGCGGGGGGGAAGGTGAGCAGTTCTTC. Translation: CASSQWGRTSGGEGEQFF.